This T cell receptor (beta chain) is from a study of blood T cells in healthy people across ages. Sample-barcoded 5' priming and a J-beta primer mix drove a second PCR of roughly 7 to 11 cycles. TCRdb re-analysed the 5' RACE reads in MiXCR, keeping a single row per CDR3 protein. The sample consists of some 800,000 distinct CDR3 sequences, 20% to 30% of them appearing once. This same sample was also part of a study on T cells of mothers and their children.

Specimen: blood. The receptor was derived from a boy between 10 and 17 years old in good health.

CDR3 DNA: TGTGCCAGCAGTTTATCGGGGACCATCTCCTACAATGAGCAGTTCTTC. It specifies CASSLSGTISYNEQFF. The genes are TRBV12-3 or TRBV12-4 and TRBJ2-1; the D call may be TRBD1 or TRBD2 (5 bases each). V lost 2 bases and J lost 0, with 11 bases in between. The CDR3 consists of 16 residues.